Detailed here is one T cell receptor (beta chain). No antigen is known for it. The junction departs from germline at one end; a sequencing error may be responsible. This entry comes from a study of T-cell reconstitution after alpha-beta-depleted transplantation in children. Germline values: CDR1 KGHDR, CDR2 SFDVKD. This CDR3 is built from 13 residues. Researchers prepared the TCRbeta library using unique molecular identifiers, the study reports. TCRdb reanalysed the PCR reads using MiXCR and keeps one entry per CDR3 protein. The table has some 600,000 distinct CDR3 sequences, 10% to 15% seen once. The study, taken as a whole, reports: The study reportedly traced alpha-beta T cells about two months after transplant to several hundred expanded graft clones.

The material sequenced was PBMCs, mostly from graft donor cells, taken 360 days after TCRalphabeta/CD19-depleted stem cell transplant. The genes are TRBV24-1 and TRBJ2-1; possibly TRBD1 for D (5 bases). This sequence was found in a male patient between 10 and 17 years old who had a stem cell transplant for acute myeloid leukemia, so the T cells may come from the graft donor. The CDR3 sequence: CATMQGPYNGQFF. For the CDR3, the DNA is TGTGCCACCATGCAGGGCCCCTACAATGGGCAGTTCTTC.